A selection of T cell receptor beta chains follows, all from one sample in a study of CD8+ T cells in alopecia areata. TCRdb's table, derived via immunoSEQ multiplex PCR, lists solely in-frame clones and lacks some. The sample lists 150,000 to 200,000 clones; 67% were seen once. The source material was CD8+ T cells sorted from blood, sampled at week 0. All receptors come from a human donor with alopecia areata. CDR3s include the opening cysteine and the closing phenylalanine or tryptophan. Fields, in order: J gene, V gene, D gene, clone size, CDR3 protein, CDR3 DNA. The D gene is left open where the match is weak. For some rows the clone size is stated as once, few or many, or as a class when expanded; others skip it.

TRBJ2-7	TRBV6-5	NA	NA	CASSYSPEPYEQYF	TGTGCCAGCAGTTACTCTCCAGAACCCTACGAGCAGTACTTC
TRBJ2-3	TRBV19	NA	NA	CASSMKYTDTQYF	TGTGCCAGTAGTATGAAGTACACAGATACGCAGTATTTT
TRBJ2-7	TRBV7-8	TRBD1	NA	CASSSDRGDEQYF	TGTGCCAGCAGCTCAGACAGGGGTGACGAGCAGTACTTC
TRBJ2-5	TRBV13	NA	NA	CASSLVETQYF	TGTGCCAGCAGCTTGGTAGAGACCCAGTACTTC
TRBJ2-7	TRBV6-5	TRBD1	NA	CASSGTGASEQYF	TGTGCCAGCAGTGGGACAGGGGCAAGCGAGCAGTACTTC
TRBJ2-7	TRBV2	TRBD1	NA	CASSRTGGVSEQYF	TGTGCCAGCAGCAGGACAGGGGGCGTCTCCGAGCAGTACTTC
TRBJ2-2	TRBV5-6	NA	NA	CASSSLNRQMYTGELFF	TGTGCCAGCAGCTCACTTAACAGGCAGATGTACACCGGGGAGCTGTTTTTT
TRBJ1-1	TRBV12-5	NA	NA	CASGLLLGGNTEAFF	TGTGCTAGTGGTTTGCTCCTAGGGGGGAACACTGAAGCTTTCTTT
TRBJ1-5	TRBV25-1	NA	NA	CASSTVGSQPQHF	TGTGCCAGCAGCACGGTAGGCTCTCAGCCCCAGCATTTT
TRBJ2-5	TRBV9	NA	NA	CASSVEAGYQETQYF	TGTGCCAGCAGCGTAGAGGCAGGATACCAAGAGACCCAGTACTTC
TRBJ1-2	TRBV18	TRBD1	NA	CASSPTGDSNYGYTF	TGTGCCAGCTCACCTACAGGGGATTCTAACTATGGCTACACCTTC
TRBJ1-1	TRBV13	NA	NA	CASSLGTANTEAFF	TGTGCCAGCAGCTTAGGGACGGCGAACACTGAAGCTTTCTTT
TRBJ2-7	TRBV7-9	TRBD1	NA	CASSPGGTGVYEQYF	TGTGCCAGCAGCCCGGGCGGGACAGGAGTCTACGAGCAGTACTTC
TRBJ2-3	TRBV25-1	NA	NA	CASSESRERDTQYF	TGTGCCAGCAGTGAATCCCGGGAGCGAGATACGCAGTATTTT
TRBJ1-2	TRBV12-5	NA	NA	CATGPVDYGYTF	TGTGCCACTGGCCCGGTGGACTATGGCTACACCTTC
TRBJ2-7	TRBV10-3	NA	few	CAISESDTSSYEQYF	TGTGCCATCAGTGAGTCAGACACTAGCTCCTACGAGCAGTACTTC
TRBJ2-3	TRBV15	NA	NA	CATRSGGTDTQYF	TGTGCCACTCGGTCGGGGGGCACAGATACGCAGTATTTT
TRBJ1-6	TRBV19	TRBD1	NA	CASSRDRVRSPLHF	TGTGCCAGTAGCCGGGACAGGGTCCGTTCACCCCTCCACTTT
TRBJ1-5	TRBV13	NA	NA	CASSYSNQPQHF	TGTGCCAGCAGCTACAGCAATCAGCCCCAGCATTTT
TRBJ1-1	TRBV9	NA	once	CASSVQNKNTEAFF	TGTGCCAGCAGCGTTCAGAATAAGAACACTGAAGCTTTCTTT
TRBJ2-5	TRBV6-5	NA	NA	CASILNPGGRETQYF	TGTGCCAGCATACTGAACCCCGGGGGACGGGAGACCCAGTACTTC
TRBJ2-7	TRBV2	NA	NA	CASSEGSLTEQYF	TGTGCCAGCAGTGAAGGATCCCTGACCGAGCAGTACTTC
TRBJ2-1	TRBV1	NA	NA	CTSSRHTSGEDNEQFF	TGCACCAGCAGCCGCCATACTAGCGGGGAAGACAATGAGCAGTTCTTC
TRBJ2-3	TRBV7-9	TRBD2	once	CASSPAGETDTQYF	TGTGCCAGCAGCCCGGCGGGGGAGACAGATACGCAGTATTTT
TRBJ2-7	TRBV5-6	NA	few	CASSLPGHDLKRQYF	TGTGCCAGCAGCCTCCCAGGACACGACCTCAAGAGGCAGTACTTC
TRBJ1-2	TRBV6-6	NA	NA	CASSSFSHGYTF	TGTGCCAGCAGCTCATTCTCGCATGGCTACACCTTC
TRBJ2-4	TRBV7-9	TRBD1	NA	CASSGPRQGENIQYF	TGTGCCAGCAGCGGACCTCGACAGGGAGAGAACATTCAGTACTTC
TRBJ1-2	TRBV6-1	TRBD1	NA	CASRGTDRDGNGYTF	TGTGCCAGCAGGGGTACCGACAGGGATGGAAATGGCTACACCTTC
TRBJ1-1	TRBV7-9	TRBD1	NA	CASSSGGTEAFF	TGTGCCAGCAGCTCAGGGGGGACTGAAGCTTTCTTT
TRBJ2-5	TRBV5-8	TRBD2	NA	CASSFGLAGGQETQYF	TGTGCCAGCAGCTTTGGTCTAGCGGGGGGACAAGAGACCCAGTACTTC
TRBJ2-5	TRBV9	NA	NA	CASSPSVETQYF	TGTGCCAGCAGCCCAAGCGTAGAGACCCAGTACTTC
TRBJ2-5	TRBV19	NA	NA	CASSSLSGTPQETQYF	TGTGCCAGTAGTTCGCTGTCCGGGACACCCCAAGAGACCCAGTACTTC
TRBJ1-1	TRBV4-1	NA	NA	CASSQGVGMNTEAFF	TGCGCCAGCAGCCAGGGCGTAGGCATGAACACTGAAGCTTTCTTT
TRBJ2-3	TRBV7-3	TRBD2	NA	CASGLAGWGTQYF	TGTGCCAGCGGACTAGCGGGGTGGGGTACGCAGTATTTT
TRBJ2-1	TRBV6-5	NA	medium-sized	CASSYSGWNEQFF	TGTGCCAGCAGTTACTCGGGCTGGAATGAGCAGTTCTTC
TRBJ1-2	TRBV6-1	NA	NA	CASRGGERNYGYTF	TGTGCCAGCAGGGGGGGCGAAAGAAACTATGGCTACACCTTC
TRBJ2-7	TRBV13	NA	NA	CASSPGGAGGEQYF	TGTGCCAGCAGCCCCGGAGGGGCAGGGGGCGAGCAGTACTTC
TRBJ1-6	TRBV5-6	NA	NA	CASSLHRDNSPLHF	TGTGCCAGCAGCTTGCACAGGGACAATTCACCCCTCCACTTT
TRBJ2-7	TRBV2	TRBD1	NA	CASNGAGGKYEQYF	TGTGCCAGCAACGGAGCAGGGGGCAAATACGAGCAGTACTTC
TRBJ2-6	TRBV29-1	NA	NA	CSVEEVGHGGANVLTF	TGCAGCGTTGAAGAGGTGGGCCACGGGGGGGCCAACGTCCTGACTTTC
TRBJ2-3	TRBV7-9	NA	NA	CASNLSDITDTQYF	TGTGCCAGCAACTTATCGGACATCACAGATACGCAGTATTTT
TRBJ1-1	TRBV27	NA	NA	CASSPPGQNTEAFF	TGTGCCAGCAGTCCACCTGGGCAGAACACTGAAGCTTTCTTT
TRBJ1-1	TRBV10-3	TRBD1	few	CAISSTDRVQTEAFF	TGTGCCATCAGTTCAACCGACAGGGTGCAAACTGAAGCTTTCTTT
TRBJ2-2	TRBV4-1	TRBD1	NA	CASGDSNTGELFF	TGCGCCAGCGGGGACAGTAACACCGGGGAGCTGTTTTTT
TRBJ1-2	TRBV6-5	NA	NA	CASSYSSRYREYGYTF	TGTGCCAGCAGTTACTCGTCTCGGTACAGGGAGTATGGCTACACCTTC
TRBJ1-1	TRBV5-1	NA	NA	CASSFLPGFNTEAFF	TGCGCCAGCAGCTTCCTACCGGGTTTCAACACTGAAGCTTTCTTT
TRBJ2-2	TRBV7-2	NA	few	CASSLVRTEEHGELFF	TGTGCCAGCAGCTTAGTTCGGACAGAAGAACACGGGGAGCTGTTTTTT
TRBJ2-7	TRBV7-2	TRBD2	NA	CASSVGGGFRPSYEQYF	TGTGCCAGCAGCGTAGGCGGGGGGTTTCGTCCCTCCTACGAGCAGTACTTC
TRBJ2-3	TRBV6-6	NA	few	CASNQYTDTQYF	TGTGCCAGCAACCAATACACAGATACGCAGTATTTT
TRBJ2-5	TRBV5-5	NA	few	CASSPVAGAVSDF	TGTGCCAGCAGCCCCGTCGCTGGGGCCGTTTCCGACTTC